The 25 T cell receptor beta chains below were found in one sample sequenced in a study of blood T cell repertoires in COVID-19. Profiled with immunoSEQ multiplex PCR; TCRdb holds only in-frame clones, not every one. The sample records 70,000 or so clones, roughly 84% being singletons. The sequencing input was peripheral blood. Receptors were obtained from a young woman with acute or convalescent COVID-19.

J is TRBJ1-3 and V is TRBV28; D might be TRBD1 (5 bases). The CDR3 loop spans 18 amino acids. CDR1 MDHEN and CDR2 SYDVKM come from the germline V gene. The V and J ends lost 5 bases and 0 bases respectively, with 20 bases between them. The CDR3 DNA reads TGTGCCAGCAGTCGCGGGACGCCCGGAGCGGGCTCTGGAAACACCATATATTTT. Residues: CASSRGTPGAGSGNTIYF.

This clone is a singleton in its sample. This chain links TRBV2 with TRBJ1-1; D is unclear. This CDR3 is 14 amino acids long. Trimming stripped 0 bases from V and 5 bases from J, with 10 bases between. The germline V gene encodes CDR1 SNHLY and CDR2 FYNNEI. The CDR3 nucleotides read TGTGCCAGCAGTGAAGCCCCCTCGCGGACTGAAGCTTTCTTT. Its translation: CASSEAPSRTEAFF.

The gene calls are TRBV11-2 and TRBJ2-7; TRBD1 aligns across 11 bases. This CDR3 spans 17 amino acids. Losses at the gene ends were 3 bases for V and 4 bases for J; bases not matched to a gene: 11. Germline-derived CDR1 and CDR2 are SGHAT and FQNNGV. CDR3 in amino acids: CASSFGRGTGGRYEQYF. The CDR3 region has the DNA TGTGCCAGCAGCTTTGGCCGTGGGACAGGGGGTAGGTACGAGCAGTACTTC.

This sequence joins TRBV2 and TRBJ1-3; D gene uncertain. Per the germline V gene, CDR1 is SNHLY and CDR2 is FYNNEI. V shed 5 bases and J shed 4 bases, with 6 bases lying between them. The CDR3 runs to 12 residues. The CDR3 coding sequence is TGTGCCAGCAGTATTATGGGAAACACCATATATTTT. It encodes CASSIMGNTIYF.

This chain's CDR3 is CAITARDGGRENTIYF. The CDR3 coding sequence is TGTGCCATCACTGCGCGGGACGGCGGTCGAGAAAACACCATATATTTT. This chain joins TRBV10-3 and TRBJ1-3; D possibly corresponds to TRBD1 (5 bases). V was pared by 7 bases and J by 6 bases, with 22 bases between. This CDR3 region has 16 residues. CDR1 and CDR2 from the germline V gene are ENHRY and SYGVKD.

The chain carries TRBV20-1 and TRBJ2-7, with D possibly being TRBD1 (7 bases). With 3 bases removed from V and 5 bases from J, the gap between germline ends came to 11 bases. The V gene's germline CDR1 is DFQATT and CDR2 SNEGSKA (reference sequence). This CDR3 has 12 residues. The CDR3 spells CSASDREDEQYF. CDR3 DNA sequence: TGCAGTGCTAGTGACAGGGAGGACGAGCAGTACTTC.

The chain recombines TRBV15 with TRBJ1-2; weak D call: TRBD1 (5 bases). V gave up 0 bases and J gave up 8 bases, with 10 bases separating them. Germline CDR1 and CDR2: LNHNV and YYDKDF (reference sequence). This CDR3 spans 13 amino acids. For the CDR3, the DNA is TGTGCCACCAGCAGAGATCGCCAGGGCGGCTACACCTTC. Translation: CATSRDRQGGYTF.

In nucleotides, the CDR3 is TGTGCCAGCAGCCCGTACACCACCGGGGAGCTGTTTTTT. It specifies CASSPYTTGELFF. This chain joins TRBV3-1 (or the pseudogene TRBV3-2) and TRBJ2-2; D is uncertain. Germline V gene lookup returns CDR1 LGHDT and CDR2 YNNKEL (reference sequence). The V and J ends lost 4 bases and 4 bases respectively, with 7 bases between them. CDR3 size: 13 residues.

This sequence joins TRBV30 and TRBJ1-3; no firm D call. CDR1 is GTSNPN, CDR2 SVGIG, per germline (reference sequence). V dropped 2 bases and J dropped 0 bases, with 8 bases sitting between them. The CDR3 is made up of 14 amino acids. The CDR3 sequence is CAWSRRDSGNTIYF. For the CDR3, the DNA is TGTGCCTGGAGTAGACGGGACTCTGGAAACACCATATATTTT.

The rearrangement joins TRBV4-1 to TRBJ1-2; TRBD1 matches 8 bases. The CDR3 extends over 14 amino acids. V lost 5 bases, J lost 4 bases, and 6 bases stayed unmatched. Germline CDR1 and CDR2: MGHRA and YSYEKL. The CDR3 here is CASSAQGGAYGYTF. CDR3 coding DNA: TGCGCCAGCAGCGCACAGGGGGGCGCCTATGGCTACACCTTC.

The V and J genes are TRBV4-1 and TRBJ1-1; TRBD1 might be the D (6 bases). CDR3 length: 14 residues. The ends were cut back, 2 bases at V and 5 bases at J, with 12 bases in the middle. Germline assignment: CDR1 MGHRA and CDR2 YSYEKL. The CDR3 region has the DNA TGCGCCAGCAGCCAAACAGGGACGGGAACTGAAGCTTTCTTT. This sequence encodes CASSQTGTGTEAFF.

In DNA, the CDR3 is TGTGCCAGCAGTCGGACAGGGGACGTCGGTGAAAAACTGTTTTTT. Its translation is CASSRTGDVGEKLFF. The chain recombines TRBV6-5 with TRBJ1-4; TRBD1 agrees at 9 bases. This CDR3 is 15 amino acids long. Germline V CDR1 and CDR2: MNHEY, SVGAGI. Germline trimming cut 5 bases from V and 7 bases from J; bases unmatched to any gene: 8.

V usage is TRBV7-9 and J usage is TRBJ2-2, with D possibly being TRBD1 (5 bases). V dropped 7 bases and J dropped 4 bases, with 19 bases sitting between them. CDR3 length: 16 residues. Germline CDR1 SEHNR, CDR2 FQNEAQ (reference sequence). Here the CDR3 DNA reads TGTGCCAGCACCCCTGACGACAGAGTGGTCACCGGGGAGCTGTTTTTT. It translates to CASTPDDRVVTGELFF.

V is TRBV19 and J is TRBJ2-1; the match to TRBD1 covers 7 bases. Germline V gene lookup returns CDR1 LNHDA and CDR2 SQIVND (reference sequence). This CDR3 is built from 15 residues. V gave up 5 bases and J gave up 0 bases; unmatched junction bases: 4. CDR3 nucleotides: TGTGCCAGTAGTTACCGGGACAGCTCCTACAATGAGCAGTTCTTC. Translated, it gives CASSYRDSSYNEQFF.

The gene calls are TRBV6-5 and TRBJ2-7; tentative D call: TRBD1 (6 bases). V was trimmed by 6 bases and J by 1 base, leaving 16 bases between them. The CDR3 sequence is 15 residues long. The germline CDR1 and CDR2 sequences are MNHEY and SVGAGI. The CDR3 reads CASSINTGYSYEQYF. CDR3 DNA: TGTGCCAGCAGCATTAATACAGGGTATTCCTACGAGCAGTACTTC.

This chain joins TRBV7-2 and TRBJ2-7; 11 bases align to TRBD2. This CDR3 is 15 amino acids long. V lost 5 bases and J lost 3; bases outside the gene matches: 6. Looked up from germline, CDR1 is SGHTA and CDR2 is FQGNSA. CDR3 region: CASSILAGGSYEQYF. The CDR3 region has the DNA TGTGCCAGCAGCATTTTAGCGGGGGGGAGCTACGAGCAGTACTTC.

The chain is built from TRBV11-2 and TRBJ1-4; tentatively, D is TRBD1 (5 bases). Trimming removed 5 bases from V and 7 bases from J, with 17 bases in between. Per germline, CDR1 SGHAT and CDR2 FQNNGV. The CDR3 runs 15 residues. The CDR3 DNA reads TGTGCCAGCAGCCCCCGTGGGGCCCAAGGTGAAAAACTGTTTTTT. Translating gives CASSPRGAQGEKLFF.

The rearrangement joins TRBV27 to TRBJ2-7; D is perhaps TRBD1 (6 bases). The V end lost 2 bases, the J end lost 3 bases, and 11 bases lay between the germline ends. The length of the CDR3 is 14 residues. The germline gives CDR1 MNHEY, CDR2 SMNVEV (reference sequence). Here the CDR3 DNA reads TGTGCCAGCAGTTTAGGTGGACAGTACTACGAGCAGTACTTC. Amino acids: CASSLGGQYYEQYF.

This chain links TRBV4-3 with TRBJ2-3; 7 nucleotides align to TRBD1. This CDR3 spans 15 amino acids. Per the germline V gene, CDR1 is LGHNA and CDR2 is YSLEER. The V segment lost 11 bases and the J segment 1 base; nucleotides outside the gene matches: 12. In DNA, the CDR3 is TGCGCCTCGGCCCCCGGGACAGTTGGCACAGATACGCAGTATTTT. As protein: CASAPGTVGTDTQYF.

V and J are TRBV5-1 and TRBJ2-1; D is possibly TRBD2 (5 bases). Per the germline V gene, CDR1 is SGHRS and CDR2 is YFSETQ. There are 14 residues in the CDR3. The V end was cut by 4 bases, the J end by 9 bases, with 17 bases between. CDR3 DNA: TGCGCCAGCAGCGTGCTAGACAAGGCGGGTGAGCAGTTCTTC. Residues: CASSVLDKAGEQFF.

This chain connects TRBV30 to TRBJ1-4, with D unclear. The CDR3 is 11 residues long. V was shortened by 3 bases and J by 6 bases, with 5 bases between the two germline ends. Looked up from germline, CDR1 is GTSNPN and CDR2 is SVGIG (reference sequence). The CDR3 sequence: CAWREDEKLFF. The CDR3 DNA reads as TGTGCCTGGAGAGAGGATGAAAAACTGTTTTTT.

The chain couples TRBV5-6 to TRBJ1-1; TRBD1 is a possible D gene (5 bases). Germline V gene sequence: CDR1 SGHDT, CDR2 YYEEEE. The CDR3 spans 14 residues. Deletions cut 4 bases from V and 4 bases from J, with 14 bases between. The CDR3 region has the DNA TGTGCCAGCAGCAGCGGGGCAGGGAGCACTGAAGCTTTCTTT. Translated: CASSSGAGSTEAFF.

This chain links TRBV21-1 with TRBJ1-2; the table's D call, TRBD1, was not checked against the DNA. TRBV21-1 is annotated as a pseudogene. This CDR3 is 15 amino acids long. CDR3 protein: CASRSALTAFYGYTF. The CDR3 DNA is TGTGCCAGCAGGTCGGCCTTGACAGCTTTCTATGGCTACACCTTC.

This clone came up once. This chain connects TRBV18 to TRBJ2-7; weak D call: TRBD2 (5 bases). The CDR3 length is 13 residues. Between the trimmed V and J ends, which lost 5 bases and 10 bases, there was a span of 18 bases. Germline values: CDR1 KGHSH, CDR2 LQKENI. The CDR3 sequence is CASSGWDAGVQYF. The CDR3 DNA sequence: TGTGCCAGCTCAGGCTGGGATGCCGGGGTCCAGTACTTC.

The chain employs TRBV10-1 and TRBJ1-1; 7 positions match TRBD1. Germline trimming cut 0 bases from V and 1 base from J; bases unmatched to any gene: 2. The CDR3 is made up of 15 amino acids. Germline V gives CDR1 WNHNN, CDR2 SYGVQD (reference sequence). The DNA of the CDR3 is TGCGCCAGCAGTGAGTCGGACAGGCCGAACACTGAAGCTTTCTTT. Protein: CASSESDRPNTEAFF.